The 20 T cell receptor beta chains given below trace back to one sample, sequenced in a study of regulatory T cells in long-lasting Graves disease. iRepertoire HTBI primers and Arm-PCR of CDR3 regions built TCR beta libraries. TCRdb passed the multiplex PCR reads through MiXCR, listing each CDR3 protein once. In the table there are just over 600,000 distinct CDR3 sequences, about 15% of which are singletons. The time point is: newly diagnosed GD, antithyroid drugs for less than 3 months. RNA isolated from PBMCs was used to make the TCR library. The data also belong to a second study, concerning T cells in Graves' hyperthyroidism and ophthalmopathy.

Sequenced here: peripheral blood mononuclear cells (PBMCs), sampled at new diagnosis, from a patient treated with antithyroid drugs. Receptor source: a young woman with Graves disease.

This clonotype was recorded many times. The J gene is TRBJ2-1, the V gene TRBV7-2; 12 nucleotides match TRBD2. There are 16 residues in the CDR3. Trimming removed 5 bases from V and 7 bases from J; junction bases left unmatched: 9. Germline loops: CDR1 SGHTA, CDR2 FQGNSA. The CDR3 loop is CASSQNGLAGPNEQFF. In nucleotides, the CDR3 is TGTGCCAGCAGCCAGAACGGACTAGCGGGACCGAATGAGCAGTTCTTC.

This clonotype was found a few times. This chain uses TRBV3-1 with TRBJ2-1; 12 nucleotides align to TRBD2. This CDR3 spans 16 amino acids. J gave up 7 bases and V 4 bases, and 8 bases lay outside the gene matches. The germline V gene encodes CDR1 LGHDT and CDR2 YNNKEL (reference sequence). CDR3 bases: TGTGCCAGCAGCCCACAAGGCGGACTAGCGGGGAATGAGCAGTTCTTC. It is translated as CASSPQGGLAGNEQFF.

About this clonotype: The junction shows a germline mismatch at one end, possibly a read error. This chain connects TRBV7-3 to TRBJ2-1; no firm D call. Germline V gene data show CDR1 as SGHTA and CDR2 as FQGTGA. The CDR3 contains 14 residues. The CDR3 sequence is CASSPRTANNEQFF. DNA for the CDR3: TGTGCTAGCAGCCCGCGGACGGCGAACAATGAGCAGTTCTTC.

This clonotype was recorded a few times. The chain combines TRBV25-1 with TRBJ1-5; D is undetermined. Germline V CDR1 and CDR2: MGHDK, SYGVNS. Trimming shortened V by 3 bases and J by 4 bases, and 7 bases separated the two germline ends. This CDR3 contains 13 residues. The CDR3 region has the DNA TGTGCCAGCAGTGAGGCGACGAATCAGCCCCAGCATTTT. It translates to CASSEATNQPQHF.

The chain is built from TRBV12-3 or TRBV12-4 and TRBJ1-1; D is unresolved. Trimming took off 6 bases at V and 4 bases at J, with 15 bases between the two ends. The CDR3 runs 14 residues. CDR3 sequence: CASRSGLARTEAFF. DNA of the CDR3: TGTGCCAGCAGGAGCGGACTGGCCCGCACTGAAGCTTTCTTT.

This clonotype was picked up many times. The rearrangement links TRBV28 to TRBJ2-7; TRBD1 matches at 7 bases. Germline V gene lookup returns CDR1 MDHEN and CDR2 SYDVKM. The CDR3 extends over 14 amino acids. Trimming took 3 bases from V and 2 from J; bases not matched to a gene: 4. CDR3 amino acids: CASSFWDRAYEQYF. The CDR3 DNA reads as TGTGCCAGCAGTTTCTGGGACAGAGCCTACGAGCAGTACTTC.

In this sample, this clonotype turned up many times. This chain joins TRBV28 and TRBJ2-7; unclear D gene. V dropped 7 bases and J dropped 3 bases, with 13 bases sitting between them. CDR3 size: 13 residues. CDR1 and CDR2 (germline): MDHEN, SYDVKM. The CDR3 nucleotides are TGTGCCAGCAAGACGTATCTAAGCTACGAGCAGTACTTC. This sequence encodes CASKTYLSYEQYF. Complete variable domain (other parts from reference TRBV28 and TRBJ2-7): DVKVTQSSRYLVKRTGEKVFLECVQDMDHENMFWYRQDPGLGLRLIYFSYDVKMKEKGDIPEGYSVSREKKERFSLILESASTNQTSMYLCASKTYLSYEQYFGPGTRLTVT.

The gene calls are TRBV27 and TRBJ1-6, with D possibly matching TRBD1 (5 bases). Trimming shortened V by 6 bases and J by 10 bases, and 31 bases separated the two germline ends. The CDR3 is 19 amino acids. CDR1 and CDR2 from the germline V gene are MNHEY and SMNVEV (reference sequence). The CDR3 protein is CASSRGQGRGRGVNSPLHF. The CDR3 nucleotides read TGTGCCAGCAGCCGAGGGCAGGGACGGGGACGGGGAGTAAACTCACCCCTCCACTTT.

This clonotype has only a few counts. The J gene is TRBJ2-6, the V gene TRBV14; TRBD1 might be the D (5 bases). The length of the CDR3 is 15 residues. Per germline, CDR1 SGHDN and CDR2 FVKESK. The V end was cut by 2 bases, the J end by 4 bases, with 9 bases between. The CDR3 sequence is CASSQSGSGANVLTF. Written as DNA, the CDR3 is TGTGCCAGCAGCCAATCAGGGTCCGGGGCCAACGTCCTGACTTTC.

The V gene is TRBV11-2, the J gene TRBJ1-3; D unclear. This CDR3 is 16 amino acids long. Trimming took off 6 bases at V and 4 bases at J, with 19 bases between the two ends. Germline CDR1 SGHAT, CDR2 FQNNGV. The CDR3 DNA follows: TGTGCCAGCAGTCAATCCCTGCAGGAACCAGGAAACACCATATATTTT. Protein sequence: CASSQSLQEPGNTIYF.

The chain links TRBV19 to TRBJ1-4; D call uncertain. Trimming shortened V by 8 bases and J by 0 bases, and 19 bases separated the two germline ends. This CDR3 comprises 17 residues. Germline V gene data show CDR1 as LNHDA and CDR2 as SQIVND (reference sequence). CDR3 coding DNA: TGTGCCAGTTCCAAGGGTCCAGGCGGCTCAACTAATGAAAAACTGTTTTTT. It specifies CASSKGPGGSTNEKLFF.

There are a few counts of this clonotype. The chain couples TRBV4-2 to TRBJ2-5; the match to TRBD2 covers 11 bases. The CDR3 is made up of 16 amino acids. V lost 4 bases, J lost 4 bases, and 8 bases stayed unmatched. CDR1 and CDR2 from the germline V gene are LGHNA and YNFKEQ. The DNA for the CDR3 is TGTGCCAGCAGCCCAAGGCTAGCGGGAGGTGGAGAGACCCAGTACTTC. Protein product: CASSPRLAGGGETQYF.

The chain uses TRBV27 and TRBJ2-7, with D possibly being TRBD1 (5 bases). Trimming took 7 bases from V and 3 from J, leaving 16 bases between them. This CDR3 spans 14 amino acids. The germline CDR1 and CDR2 sequences are MNHEY and SMNVEV (reference sequence). The CDR3 DNA is TGTGCCAGCAAAGACAGCCCTGGAAACTACGAGCAGTACTTC. Translated, it gives CASKDSPGNYEQYF.

This clonotype was seen at least ten times. CDR3 residues: CASSQEARLLIYEQYF. Here the CDR3 DNA reads TGCGCCAGCAGCCAAGAAGCAAGGTTGTTAATCTACGAGCAGTACTTC. This chain joins TRBV4-1 and TRBJ2-7; D is uncertain. Trimming took off 0 bases at V and 3 bases at J, with 15 bases between the two ends. The CDR3 has 16 amino acids. Germline CDR1 is MGHRA and CDR2 is YSYEKL.

This clonotype was detected a few times. This chain joins TRBV19 and TRBJ2-5; D unresolved. CDR1 is LNHDA, CDR2 SQIVND, per germline (reference sequence). V was shortened by 3 bases and J by 2 bases, with 10 bases between the two germline ends. The CDR3 spans 14 residues. CDR3: CASSIGRPQETQYF. In DNA, the CDR3 is TGTGCCAGTAGTATCGGCAGGCCGCAAGAGACCCAGTACTTC.

The genes are TRBV19 and TRBJ1-1; TRBD1 is a possible D gene (5 bases). CDR1 and CDR2 (germline): LNHDA, SQIVND (reference sequence). The CDR3 is made up of 14 amino acids. V lost 3 bases, J lost 6 bases, and 14 bases lay in between. CDR3 nucleotides: TGTGCCAGTAGTATTGACGGGGGGGGGGCTGAAGCTTTCTTT. It encodes CASSIDGGGAEAFF.

This clonotype was picked up many times. The rearrangement joins TRBV12-3 or TRBV12-4 to TRBJ1-3, with D unclear. The CDR3 spans 12 residues. Trimming took off 3 bases at V and 4 bases at J, with 4 bases between the two ends. CDR3 nucleotide sequence: TGTGCCAGCAGTTTCCAGGGAAACACCATATATTTT. Protein: CASSFQGNTIYF.

This clonotype turned up a few times. J is TRBJ2-7 and V is TRBV11-2, with D possibly being TRBD2 (6 bases). The germline CDR1 and CDR2 sequences are SGHAT and FQNNGV. V lost 5 bases and J 6 bases, leaving 14 bases between the germline ends. The CDR3 sequence is 13 residues long. CDR3 bases: TGTGCCAGCAGCCCTTTTCCAGCGGGCGAGCAGTACTTC. It yields the protein CASSPFPAGEQYF.

This sequence joins TRBV16 and TRBJ2-2; TRBD1 is a possible D gene (7 bases). Germline V gene sequence: CDR1 KGHSY, CDR2 FQNENV. The length of the CDR3 is 16 residues. Trimming took 5 bases from V and 4 from J, leaving 17 bases between them. The CDR3 DNA reads as TGTGCCAGCAGCGCCATTCGACAGGGACTCACCGGGGAGCTGTTTTTT. This translates into CASSAIRQGLTGELFF.

This chain links TRBV7-2 with TRBJ2-7, with D perhaps TRBD2 (5 bases). This CDR3 spans 12 amino acids. Trimming left V 4 bases short and J 6 bases short, with 10 bases between. CDR1 SGHTA and CDR2 FQGNSA come from the germline V gene. The CDR3 nucleotides read TGTGCCAGCAGCTCCCAGGACTGCGAGCAGTACTTC. This sequence encodes CASSSQDCEQYF.